What follows are 16 T cell receptor beta chains derived from one specimen sequenced in a study of cytomegalovirus exposure and HLA in healthy donors. 13 Jbeta primers and 60 Vbeta primers were used for the PCR. The method was immunoSEQ multiplex PCR; TCRdb's version includes in-frame clones alone and lacks a portion of them. Among about 130,000 clones listed, 8% to 9.5% were seen once. The material sequenced was PBMCs. The receptor source for this set is a man aged 35 to 55 in good health and CMV-seronegative.

The chain links TRBV5-4 to TRBJ1-2, with TRBD1 matching over 7 bases. J gave up 6 bases and V 4 bases, and 9 bases lay outside the gene matches. The CDR3 covers 14 residues. The germline V gene has CDR1 SGHNT and CDR2 YYREEE (reference sequence). This CDR3 is CASSPVDRPDGYTF. The CDR3 DNA reads as TGTGCCAGCAGCCCCGTGGACAGGCCGGATGGCTACACCTTC.

The rearrangement uses TRBV5-5 and TRBJ2-5; D possibly corresponds to TRBD1 (5 bases). In germline, CDR1 is SGHKS, CDR2 YYEKEE (reference sequence). The CDR3 is 18 residues long. With 4 bases removed from V and 2 bases from J, the gap between germline ends came to 24 bases. The CDR3 loop reads CASSHSTAPGLKQETQYF. The CDR3 region has the DNA TGTGCCAGCAGCCACAGTACAGCTCCAGGGCTGAAACAAGAGACCCAGTACTTC.

This clone was detected only a few times. The rearrangement uses TRBV7-9 and TRBJ2-3; TRBD2 is a possible D gene (5 bases). The CDR3 is 13 amino acids. The germline CDR1 and CDR2 sequences are SEHNR and FQNEAQ (reference sequence). V lost 5 bases and J 6 bases, leaving 12 bases between the germline ends. CDR3 sequence reads: CASSLLSGDTQYF. The CDR3 nucleotides are TGTGCCAGCAGCCTGCTTTCGGGGGATACGCAGTATTTT.

This clone has only a few counts. The V and J genes are TRBV6-5 and TRBJ1-4; no clear D gene. Trimming took off 2 bases at V and 7 bases at J, with 8 bases between the two ends. Per the germline V gene, CDR1 is MNHEY and CDR2 is SVGAGI. The CDR3 covers 13 residues. CDR3 sequence: CASSYREGEKLFF. The CDR3 region has the DNA TGTGCCAGCAGTTACAGGGAGGGTGAAAAACTGTTTTTT.

The table lists this clone with a few counts. This chain joins TRBV5-1 and TRBJ1-4; the D gene is possibly TRBD1 (5 bases). Germline V gene lookup returns CDR1 SGHRS and CDR2 YFSETQ. This CDR3 has 16 amino acids. Trimming cost V 0 bases and J 0 bases, with 9 bases left between them. The CDR3 DNA sequence: TGCGCCAGCAGCTTGGGGCAGGGTGCAACTAATGAAAAACTGTTTTTT. It yields the protein CASSLGQGATNEKLFF.

The gene calls are TRBV5-6 and TRBJ1-2; D is unclear. The ends were cut back, 0 bases at V and 4 bases at J, with 7 bases in the middle. This CDR3 spans 13 amino acids. Germline V gene sequence: CDR1 SGHDT, CDR2 YYEEEE. CDR3 nucleotides: TGTGCCAGCAGCTTGGCAGGCCCCTATGGCTACACCTTC. Its translation: CASSLAGPYGYTF.

This sequence joins TRBV5-1 and TRBJ1-1, with D maybe TRBD1 (6 bases). V was clipped by 4 bases and J by 6 bases, with 13 bases between them. The germline CDR1 and CDR2 sequences are SGHRS and YFSETQ. CDR3 size: 13 residues. The CDR3 DNA reads TGCGCCAGCAGCGATACAGGGAGCGCTGAAGCTTTCTTT. Residues: CASSDTGSAEAFF.

This clone was counted a few times. The chain has TRBV6-5 and TRBJ2-5; D is perhaps TRBD1 (5 bases). Between the trimmed V and J ends, which lost 4 bases and 1 base, there was a span of 16 bases. The germline CDR1 and CDR2 sequences are MNHEY and SVGAGI. The CDR3 is made up of 16 amino acids. CDR3 loop: CASSSPSDRGQETQYF. CDR3 DNA: TGTGCCAGCAGTTCCCCCTCTGATAGGGGCCAAGAGACCCAGTACTTC.

V gene TRBV19 combines with J gene TRBJ2-7; D ambiguous. The CDR3 length is 12 residues. V lost 6 bases and J 5 bases, leaving 11 bases between the germline ends. The germline V gene has CDR1 LNHDA and CDR2 SQIVND (reference sequence). CDR3 nucleotides: TGTGCCAGTAGCCCGAACGAGGACGAGCAGTACTTC. This codes for CASSPNEDEQYF.

A few counts support this clone. The chain uses TRBV4-2 and TRBJ1-1; 7 nucleotides align to TRBD1. J gave up 0 bases and V 0 bases, and 7 bases lay outside the gene matches. CDR1 is LGHNA, CDR2 YNFKEQ, per germline. The CDR3 totals 17 residues. This CDR3 reads CASSQDVGTAMNTEAFF. The CDR3 nucleotides read TGTGCCAGCAGCCAAGACGTGGGGACAGCAATGAACACTGAAGCTTTCTTT.

Only a few counts were recorded for this clone. The rearrangement links TRBV10-3 to TRBJ2-3; the match to TRBD2 covers 11 bases. The CDR3 totals 19 residues. CDR1 ENHRY and CDR2 SYGVKD come from the germline V gene. Losses at the gene ends were 0 bases for V and 2 bases for J; bases not matched to a gene: 10. This CDR3 is CAISESLAGGLDPTDTQYF. In nucleotides, the CDR3 is TGTGCCATCAGTGAGTCCCTAGCGGGGGGTCTCGACCCCACAGATACGCAGTATTTT.

The table lists this clone with a few counts. The CDR3 region is CASSPSDRPYEQYF. CDR3 nucleotides: TGTGCCAGCAGCCCCTCGGACAGGCCCTACGAGCAGTACTTC. J is TRBJ2-7 and V is TRBV11-2; 7 bases agree with TRBD1. There are 14 residues in the CDR3. CDR1 and CDR2 (germline): SGHAT, FQNNGV. V was pared by 5 bases and J by 2 bases, with 6 bases of the junction left unmatched.

This chain uses TRBV19 with TRBJ2-4; weak D call: TRBD2 (6 bases). Germline lookup yields CDR1 LNHDA and CDR2 SQIVND (reference sequence). With 0 bases removed from V and 9 bases from J, the gap between germline ends came to 12 bases. This CDR3 region has 14 residues. As DNA, the CDR3 is TGTGCCAGTAGTATAGATCCCAGGAGGGGCATTCAGTACTTC. Translation: CASSIDPRRGIQYF.

The CDR3 region is CASSGPGLAVWDEQFF. CDR3 sequence (DNA): TGTGCCAGCAGTGGACCGGGACTAGCGGTATGGGATGAGCAGTTCTTC. The rearrangement joins TRBV25-1 to TRBJ2-1; 11 bases agree with TRBD2. Unmatched junction bases numbered 10, after V lost 4 bases and J lost 8 bases. CDR1 and CDR2 (germline): MGHDK, SYGVNS. This CDR3 contains 16 residues.

This clone was counted only a few times. The V gene is TRBV18, the J gene TRBJ1-5; TRBD1 matches at 10 bases. Germline V gene sequence: CDR1 KGHSH, CDR2 LQKENI. With 3 bases clipped from V and 3 bases from J, the junction kept 2 bases outside the gene matches. The CDR3 runs to 15 residues. The CDR3 is CASSPGTGVNQPQHF. The DNA of the CDR3 is TGTGCCAGCTCACCCGGGACAGGGGTCAATCAGCCCCAGCATTTT.

This clone was detected a few times. The rearrangement uses TRBV7-9 and TRBJ1-2, with D possibly being TRBD1 (5 bases). The CDR3 length is 16 residues. The germline gives CDR1 SEHNR, CDR2 FQNEAQ (reference sequence). V was pared by 3 bases and J by 2 bases, with 16 bases between. The chain's CDR3 is CASSFPGVGSNYGYTF. For the CDR3, the DNA is TGTGCCAGCAGCTTCCCGGGGGTAGGGTCCAACTATGGCTACACCTTC.